This TCR beta chain was captured by sequencing in a study of Tregs in tolerant kidney transplant recipients (dated by TCRdb to between 2019 and 2020). Background on the whole study: Related donors were used in the transplants with nonmyeloablative bone marrow transplantation, and mixed chimerism was transient in the human trials. TCRbeta sequencing was used in the study to identify donor-specific regulatory T cells before combined kidney and bone marrow transplantation, and the identified cells were then tracked after transplant. General findings and caveats noted by the study authors: Biological reproducibility was not directly addressed, though technical replication error appeared minimal. The most biologically relevant and donor-specific TCRbeta repertoire appeared to be identified by expanding Tregs with activated donor B cells. The study was constrained by small patient numbers, and validation of the findings is required in larger populations and under other immunosuppression protocols. Donor-specific Treg expansion exceeded global Treg expansion in tolerant patients, suggesting antigen-driven rather than nonspecific expansion. For some patients the PCR primers changed over time, which made it impossible to compare the samples from those patients at the nucleotide level.

For TCRbeta CDR3 sequencing, genomic DNA was extracted from sorted cells using the QIAGEN DNeasy Blood and Tissue Kit. High-throughput TCRbeta CDR3 sequencing, which included PCR amplification with bias correction and internal controls, was done commercially through immunoSEQ. For the original study's pipeline: Unique productive TCRbeta sequences were defined by CDR3 nucleotide sequence where primers matched, and otherwise by CDR3 amino acid sequence together with Vbeta and Jbeta genes. As a correction for sorting error, sequences shared between sorted populations at a frequency ratio of 2:1 or less were discarded, and the remaining shared sequences were assigned to the higher population. A sequence counted as donor-reactive if, in CFSE-low cells, the sequence had a frequency of at least 0.01% and was expanded at least 5-fold compared with unstimulated cells. Jensen-Shannon divergence, calculated on the top 100 TCRbeta sequences ranked by frequency, was used to quantify repertoire divergence. For samples with multiple sequencing runs, sorting error was corrected separately for each run before the runs were pooled. TCRdb obtained this table from immuneACCESS and retained in-frame rearrangements with V and J assigned. These tables miss some clones; where compared with another copy, unresolved V genes account for less than half of the shortfall, and the remainder is unexplained. V and J calls and clone size follow that table, whereas D and trimming were derived from the DNA. The sample records about 72,000 clones, around nine tenths of which are singletons. The ten largest clones add up to roughly 9.7% of the sample.

This clone appeared a few times. Which antigen it targets is not known. The input lacks base qualities; no much larger clone sits a single base away. Sample time point, as interpreted from the label and publication: blood sample drawn before combined kidney and bone marrow transplant. Unstimulated Tregs (CD4+CD25+CD127-), CD4+ non-Tregs (CD4+CD25-), CD4 and CD8 cells were FACS-sorted from thawed PBMCs. The patients were a handful of recipients of combined kidney and bone marrow transplants from the ITN036ST trial, and samples were available only from these trial subjects. Healthy control blood was processed to PBMCs with a Ficoll density gradient and then cryopreserved, whereas patient PBMCs were collected both before and after transplant. The specimen comprised CD8+ T cells from blood, sampled before the transplant. The clonotype comes from a human donor who received a combined kidney and bone marrow transplant.

The CDR3 reads CASSVDTSSYEQYF. The nucleotide sequence reads TGTGCCAGCAGCGTAGACACTAGCTCCTACGAGCAGTACTTC. This receptor chain uses TRBV9 and TRBJ2-7, and perhaps TRBD2 as D gene, on 5 matching bases. V and J are truncated by 0 bases and 0 bases respectively, leaving an intervening sequence of 7 bases. The germline V gene sets CDR1 to SGDLS and CDR2 to YYNGEE. The CDR3, cysteine through phenylalanine, is 14 amino acids long. Solely the CDR3 DNA is kept, with 42 bases framed from the first base.